The rows below give T cell receptor beta chains drawn from one sample of a study of PD-L1 blockade in urothelial cancer. Some clones are missing from TCRdb's copy, which holds only in-frame ones; the method was immunoSEQ multiplex PCR. The table lists tens of thousands of clones, about four fifths of them singletons, with approximately 10% in the top ten. The source material was PBMCs, sampled around atezolizumab (anti-PD-L1) treatment. The origin of the receptors is a woman in her seventies with urothelial cancer. CDR3s include the opening cysteine and the closing phenylalanine or tryptophan. The D gene is left open where the match is weak. For some rows the clone size is stated as once, few or many, or as a class when expanded; others skip it.

V gene	D gene	clone size	J gene	CDR3 DNA	CDR3 protein
TRBV19	TRBD1	NA	TRBJ1-5	TGTGCCAGTAGTATACTGCAGGGGGCCTATCAGCCCCAGCATTTT	CASSILQGAYQPQHF
TRBV28	NA	NA	TRBJ2-7	TGTGCCAGCGAGAGCGGAGTGATCGCCTACGAGCAGTACTTC	CASESGVIAYEQYF
TRBV7-7	NA	NA	TRBJ1-1	TGTGCCAGCAGCTTGGAATCCGGGAGTGAAGCTTTCTTT	CASSLESGSEAFF
TRBV19	NA	few	TRBJ1-1	TGTGCCAGTAGTACCGGGACTAACACTGAAGCTTTCTTT	CASSTGTNTEAFF
TRBV11-2	NA	NA	TRBJ1-1	TGTGCCAGCAGCTTAGAATACAGCCGTAATGAAGCTTTCTTT	CASSLEYSRNEAFF
TRBV7-2	TRBD1	NA	TRBJ1-2	TGTGCCAGCAGCTTAGCGCGGACAGGGGGAGGTGGGGGCTACACCTTC	CASSLARTGGGGGYTF
TRBV12-1	NA	NA	TRBJ2-1	TGTGCCAGCAGCCCTTGGTTCTCTAGCGGGAGCGACAATGAGCAGTTCTTC	CASSPWFSSGSDNEQFF
TRBV7-9	TRBD2	NA	TRBJ2-3	TGTGCCAGCAGCTCAGCTTCCGGGACTAGCCCAGGTACGCAGTATTTT	CASSSASGTSPGTQYF
TRBV6-6	NA	NA	TRBJ1-6	TGTGCCAGCACCCTACAGGGCATCAATTCACCCCTCCACTTT	CASTLQGINSPLHF
TRBV2	TRBD2	many	TRBJ2-5	TGTGCCAGCAGTGATCAGCGGGGGTGGCCTGGGGAGACCCAGTACTTC	CASSDQRGWPGETQYF
TRBV5-5	NA	NA	TRBJ1-6	TGTGCCAGCAGCTTTAGAGGCCTAGGGGGATTTAATTCACCCCTCCACTTT	CASSFRGLGGFNSPLHF
TRBV5-4	TRBD1	NA	TRBJ2-5	TGTGCCAGCACCGGGACAGCTTACCAAGAGACCCAGTACTTC	CASTGTAYQETQYF
TRBV5-1	NA	NA	TRBJ2-5	TGCGCCAGCAGCTTGGGTATGGCGGGGTTACAAGAGACCCAGTACTTC	CASSLGMAGLQETQYF
TRBV4-2	TRBD1	NA	TRBJ1-3	TGTGCCAGCAGCCAAGATCTGGGGACAGGGACCGGAAACACCATATATTTT	CASSQDLGTGTGNTIYF
TRBV11-2	TRBD2	NA	TRBJ2-2	TGTGCCAGCGGGGGGGGGTTAAGGGGCCCCGGGGAGCTGTTTTTT	CASGGGLRGPGELFF
TRBV10-3	NA	NA	TRBJ1-1	TGTGCCATCAATACGGACTTCCCGGGCACTGAAGCTTTCTTT	CAINTDFPGTEAFF
TRBV4-1	TRBD1	NA	TRBJ1-6	TGCGCCAGCAGCCAAGAGGGGACAGAATATAATTCACCCCTCCACTTT	CASSQEGTEYNSPLHF
TRBV6-1	TRBD1	NA	TRBJ1-2	TGTGCCAGCAGTGGATACCGGACAGGGGTGGGCTATGGCTACACCTTC	CASSGYRTGVGYGYTF
TRBV19	TRBD2	once	TRBJ2-1	TGTGCCAGTAATGCCGGGGGGTGGAACAATGAGCAGTTCTTC	CASNAGGWNNEQFF
TRBV19	TRBD1	NA	TRBJ1-5	TGTGCCAGTAGGGAGACAGGGCCCGATCAGCCCCAGCATTTT	CASRETGPDQPQHF
TRBV5-1	NA	NA	TRBJ2-7	TGCGCCAGCAGCTTGGTCCTGGACTCCTCCTACGAGCAGTACTTC	CASSLVLDSSYEQYF
TRBV5-6	NA	NA	TRBJ1-2	TGTGCCAGCAGCTTGCCCCGGACAGAAAACTATGGCTACACCTTC	CASSLPRTENYGYTF
TRBV4-1	TRBD1	NA	TRBJ2-7	TGCGCCAGCAGCCAAGATCGGACAGGGGGCTACGAGCAGTACTTC	CASSQDRTGGYEQYF
TRBV6-1	TRBD1	NA	TRBJ2-7	TGTGCCAGCAGTGAAGGGACAGGGGGGTCCTACGAGCAGTACTTC	CASSEGTGGSYEQYF
TRBV29-1	NA	NA	TRBJ2-2	TGCAGCGTTAGGGGACAAGTGAACACCGGGGAGCTGTTTTTT	CSVRGQVNTGELFF
TRBV28	NA	NA	TRBJ1-2	TGTGCCAGCAGTTACCGCCTTCAGGTCTCTAACTATGGCTACACCTTC	CASSYRLQVSNYGYTF
TRBV7-2	NA	NA	TRBJ1-1	TGTGCCAGCAGGGCAGGGATGTGGAACACTGAAGCTTTCTTT	CASRAGMWNTEAFF
TRBV7-8	NA	NA	TRBJ2-4	TGTGCCAGCAGCTTAGTACTAGCCAAAAACATTCAGTACTTC	CASSLVLAKNIQYF
TRBV28	TRBD2	once	TRBJ2-7	TGTGCCAGCAGTTCATCGCGGACTAGCGGGAGACCCCCCTTACTAGACGAGCAGTACTTC	CASSSSRTSGRPPLLDEQYF
TRBV14	NA	once	TRBJ1-6	TGTGCCAGCAGCCAAGCCGCGACAGCCTATAATTCACCCCTCCACTTT	CASSQAATAYNSPLHF
TRBV19	TRBD1	once	TRBJ2-2	TGTGCCAGTAGTAAGGGGACAGGGCTAACCGGGGAGCTGTTTTTT	CASSKGTGLTGELFF
TRBV6-4	TRBD1	once	TRBJ1-5	TGTGCCAGCAGTGACCCAGACAGGGGCTATAGCAATCAGCCCCAGCATTTT	CASSDPDRGYSNQPQHF
TRBV11-3	NA	few	TRBJ2-7	TGTGCCAGCAGAGGGGACTCCTACGAGCAGTACTTC	CASRGDSYEQYF
TRBV7-9	TRBD1	NA	TRBJ2-3	TGTGCCAGCAGCTTTCTACCACAGGGGAGCACAGATACGCAGTATTTT	CASSFLPQGSTDTQYF
TRBV19	NA	NA	TRBJ1-5	TGTGCCAGTAGTATTTCGGGTCATCAGCCCCAGCATTTT	CASSISGHQPQHF
TRBV28	TRBD1	NA	TRBJ2-7	TGTGCCAGCAGTTCAGGACAGGGGAACGAGCAGTACTTC	CASSSGQGNEQYF
TRBV7-2	TRBD2	NA	TRBJ2-1	TGTGCCAGCAGCCTCCTTAGCGGGGGGGGGACGAGTGAGCAGTTCTTC	CASSLLSGGGTSEQFF
TRBV7-8	NA	NA	TRBJ2-5	TGTGCCAGCAGCTTGGGGAGGTCTTACCAAGAGACCCAGTACTTC	CASSLGRSYQETQYF
TRBV19	TRBD1	NA	TRBJ1-1	TGTGCCAGTGCCCAACAGGGGGATCGTGGGGCTGAAGCTTTCTTT	CASAQQGDRGAEAFF
TRBV10-3	TRBD1	NA	TRBJ2-7	TGTGCCATCGGGGGACAGGGGGCTTACGAGCAGTACTTC	CAIGGQGAYEQYF
TRBV2	TRBD1	NA	TRBJ1-1	TGTGCCAGCAGTCTATCTTGGACAGGGGGCACTGAAGCTTTCTTT	CASSLSWTGGTEAFF
TRBV5-1	NA	NA	TRBJ2-1	TGCGCCAGCAGCTTGTCCCCCTTGGGGCAGGGGGGATCCTACAATGAGCAGTTCTTC	CASSLSPLGQGGSYNEQFF